The clone carrying this T cell receptor beta chain was seen more than once but under ten times. Its specificity is not known. The CDR3 consists of 15 residues. Deletions cut 8 bases from V and 2 bases from J, with 19 bases between. Germline CDR1 reads WNHNN; CDR2 reads SYGVQD (reference sequence). 13 Jbeta primers and 60 Vbeta primers were used for the PCR. The table came from immunoSEQ multiplex PCR; TCRdb's copy has only in-frame clones and leaves some out. This table holds 74,000 or so clones, about 79% found once. Nominal health characterized the donors when sampled, though unrecorded immune exposures were likely. These data originate in a study of cytomegalovirus exposure and HLA in healthy donors. Findings and limits, study-wide: In a later analysis, TCR beta V- and J-gene trimming was associated with a missense DCLRE1C variant. A later analysis reportedly found that, within productive TCRs, an Asian-associated ancestry cluster had fewer N-insertions than the mean observed across the roughly 630 donors.

This receptor was obtained from a woman aged 35 to 49 in good health and CMV-seronegative. The chain uses TRBV10-1 and TRBJ2-7, with a possible D match to TRBD1 (6 bases). Input material: PBMCs. The CDR3, as DNA: TGCGCCAGCTCGGCCGGGACCACAGGGACCTACGAGCAGTACTTC. As protein: CASSAGTTGTYEQYF.